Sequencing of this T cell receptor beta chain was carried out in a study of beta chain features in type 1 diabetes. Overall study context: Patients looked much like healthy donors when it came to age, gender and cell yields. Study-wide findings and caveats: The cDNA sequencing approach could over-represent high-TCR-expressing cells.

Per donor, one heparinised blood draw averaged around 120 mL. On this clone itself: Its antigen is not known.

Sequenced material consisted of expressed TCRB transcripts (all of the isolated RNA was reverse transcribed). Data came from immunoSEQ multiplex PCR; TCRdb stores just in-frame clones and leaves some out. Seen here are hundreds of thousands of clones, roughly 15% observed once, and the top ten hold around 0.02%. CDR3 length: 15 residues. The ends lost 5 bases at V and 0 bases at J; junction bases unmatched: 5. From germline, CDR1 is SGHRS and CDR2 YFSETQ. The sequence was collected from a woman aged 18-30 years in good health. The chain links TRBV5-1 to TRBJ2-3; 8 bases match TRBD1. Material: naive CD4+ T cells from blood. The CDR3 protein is CASRNTGGSTDTQYF. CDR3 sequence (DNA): TGCGCCAGCAGAAATACAGGGGGGAGCACAGATACGCAGTATTTT.